A single sample gave rise to the 14 T cell receptor beta chains below, sequenced in a study of CD4 and CD8 cells across lung adenocarcinoma regions. TCRdb analysed the PCR reads with MiXCR anew, one entry per CDR3 protein. The data contain 7,500 to 10,000 distinct CDR3 sequences, 46% of them singletons. The sample taken for sequencing was CD4+ T cells from the margin of a lung tumor. These receptors originate from a female donor with lung adenocarcinoma. The CD4 and CD8 labels of this study may be unreliable.

To note about this clonotype: At one end, the junction sequence differs from germline, possibly due to a read error. This chain uses TRBV6-1 with TRBJ2-4, with TRBD2 as a possible D gene (5 bases). The germline V gene has CDR1 MNHNS and CDR2 SASEGT. The CDR3 length is 16 residues. CDR3 nucleotide sequence: TGTGCCAGCCGAGAAACGGACCTGTGGGAGAAACATATGCAGTATTTC. This codes for CASRETDLWEKHMQYF.

This clonotype was counted ten times or more. The chain uses TRBV7-2 and TRBJ1-1, with TRBD1 identical over 7 bases. V lost 8 bases and J lost 0; bases outside the gene matches: 3. CDR3 length equals 13 residues. CDR1 and CDR2 (germline): SGHTA, FQGNSA. The CDR3 loop is CASGGQLNTEAFF. The CDR3 nucleotides are TGTGCCAGCGGGGGACAGCTGAACACTGAAGCTTTCTTT.

This clonotype has at least ten counts. V and J are TRBV6-1 and TRBJ1-5; D uncertain. Germline V CDR1 and CDR2: MNHNS, SASEGT. V dropped 6 bases and J dropped 8 bases, with 14 bases sitting between them. This CDR3 has 13 residues. The CDR3 sequence: CASRDPLLEPQHF. The CDR3 bases are TGTGCCAGCAGAGACCCCTTACTGGAGCCCCAGCATTTT.

The gene calls are TRBV6-1 and TRBJ2-5, with D perhaps TRBD2 (7 bases). V was trimmed by 1 base and J by 1 base, leaving 25 bases between them. This CDR3 is built from 20 residues. Germline lookup yields CDR1 MNHNS and CDR2 SASEGT. The CDR3 is CASSEDWAGVGGRGQETQYF. The CDR3 DNA reads TGTGCCAGCAGTGAAGATTGGGCGGGGGTCGGGGGGCGTGGCCAAGAGACCCAGTACTTC.

This clonotype showed up many times. As DNA, the CDR3 is TGTGCCAGCAGCCCTCGGACTAGCGGGAGCGAGACCCAGTACTTC. Amino acids: CASSPRTSGSETQYF. V gene TRBV7-2 combines with J gene TRBJ2-1; 13 nucleotides agree with TRBD2. The J call may not be correct, given that the DNA end is closer to TRBJ2-5. The CDR3 length is 15 residues. Germline CDR1 SGHTA, CDR2 FQGNSA.

This clonotype was recorded a few times. This chain joins TRBV5-1 and TRBJ2-1; 8 positions agree with TRBD2. Germline V CDR1 and CDR2: SGHRS, YFSETQ. With V trimmed by 4 bases and J by 0 bases, 15 bases remained unmatched. The CDR3 is made up of 19 amino acids. The CDR3, as DNA: TGCGCCAGCAGCATGCTAAAAAAGACTAGCGAAAGCTCCTACAATGAGCAGTTCTTC. Residues: CASSMLKKTSESSYNEQFF.

This clonotype was observed many times. This may stem from a read error, because a much larger clone lies one nucleotide away. The chain employs TRBV27 and TRBJ2-1, with TRBD2 as a possible D gene (6 bases). V was clipped by 2 bases and J by 13 bases, with 21 bases between them. CDR1 MNHEY and CDR2 SMNVEV come from the germline V gene (reference sequence). The CDR3 consists of 15 residues. CDR3 in amino acids: CASSLESGVGETQFF. The CDR3 DNA reads as TGTGCCAGCAGTTTAGAATCGGGGGTGGGAGAGACCCAGTTCTTC.

This clonotype was seen once. A junction boundary mismatches the germline segment, possibly from a read error. V is TRBV20-1 and J is TRBJ2-4; possibly TRBD1 or TRBD2 for D (5 bases each). Germline V gene data show CDR1 as DFQATT and CDR2 as SNEGSKA (reference sequence). This CDR3 has 11 amino acids. The CDR3 loop is CGGGASNTQYF. The CDR3 coding sequence is TGCGGTGGGGGAGCTTCAAATACGCAGTATTTC.

The chain uses TRBV6-1 and TRBJ1-2; TRBD1 agrees at 7 bases. Germline V gene data show CDR1 as MNHNS and CDR2 as SASEGT. J lost 4 bases, V lost 5 bases, and 7 bases had no gene match. The CDR3 spans 14 residues. CDR3 in DNA: TGTGCCAGCAGTACAGGGGACGTGGCCTATGGCTACACCTTC. It codes for CASSTGDVAYGYTF.

By sample fraction, this clonotype is large. V gene TRBV6-1 combines with J gene TRBJ2-7, with a tentative D call TRBD2 (6 bases). The V and J ends lost 2 bases and 0 bases respectively, with 11 bases between them. CDR3 length equals 15 residues. CDR1 MNHNS and CDR2 SASEGT come from the germline V gene. CDR3 in amino acids: CASSESSGRSYEQYF. DNA for the CDR3: TGTGCCAGCAGTGAAAGTAGCGGCCGCTCCTACGAGCAGTACTTC.

As concerns this clonotype: One junction end does not reproduce the germline sequence, and a read error may be involved. The chain couples TRBV6-5 to TRBJ2-6; unclear D gene. The germline CDR1 and CDR2 sequences are MNHEY and SVGAGI. The length of the CDR3 is 16 residues. CDR3 sequence: CASSYGDGVRTEALYF. CDR3 nucleotide sequence: TGTGCCAGCAGTTACGGTGATGGCGTGAGGACCGAGGCGCTGTATTTT.

The rearrangement uses TRBV27 and TRBJ2-5; either TRBD1 or TRBD2 may fit D (7 bases each). The J call could be wrong; TRBJ2-7 is a better fit for the DNA end. The V gene's germline CDR1 is MNHEY and CDR2 SMNVEV (reference sequence). This CDR3 contains 14 residues. The CDR3 DNA is TGTGCCAGCAGTTTCAGGGGGAGGGCCTACGAGCAGTACTTC. Translating it yields CASSFRGRAYEQYF.

This clonotype counts as medium-sized (0.01 to 0.1%). This rearrangement joins TRBV27 to TRBJ2-5; maybe TRBD2 (6 bases). The J call may be faulty, since TRBJ2-7 better matches the DNA end. CDR3 size: 14 residues. Per germline, CDR1 MNHEY and CDR2 SMNVEV (reference sequence). In nucleotides, the CDR3 is TGTGCCAGCAGTTCCCTTGGGGGGTCCCACGAGCAGTACTTC. Its translation: CASSSLGGSHEQYF.

V gene TRBV27 combines with J gene TRBJ2-3; weak D call: TRBD2 (6 bases). Deletions cut 9 bases from V and 5 bases from J, with 21 bases between. Germline V CDR1 and CDR2: MNHEY, SMNVEV (reference sequence). The CDR3 loop spans 15 amino acids. DNA of the CDR3: TGTGCCAGGGGTCTCGGGAGCGGTGCCAAAGATACGCAGTATTTT. Protein product: CARGLGSGAKDTQYF.